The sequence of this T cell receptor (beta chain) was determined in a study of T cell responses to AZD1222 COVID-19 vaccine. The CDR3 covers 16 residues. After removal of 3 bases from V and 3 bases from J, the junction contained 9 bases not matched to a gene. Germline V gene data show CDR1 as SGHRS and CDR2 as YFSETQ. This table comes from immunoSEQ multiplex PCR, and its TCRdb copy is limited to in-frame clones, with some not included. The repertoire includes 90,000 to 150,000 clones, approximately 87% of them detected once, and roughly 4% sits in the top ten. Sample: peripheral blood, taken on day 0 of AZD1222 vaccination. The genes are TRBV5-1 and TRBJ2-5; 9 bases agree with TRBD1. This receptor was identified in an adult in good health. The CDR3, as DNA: TGCGCCAGCAGCTCCCAACACCGGGACAGGGAAGAGACCCAGTACTTC. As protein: CASSSQHRDREETQYF.